This record looks at one T cell receptor (beta chain) sequence and its context. The target antigen is unknown. CDR1 LGHNA and CDR2 YNFKEQ come from the germline V gene. This CDR3 region has 13 residues. With V trimmed by 8 bases and J by 6 bases, 2 bases remained unmatched. Sequenced by immunoSEQ multiplex PCR; TCRdb stores in-frame clones only, minus some. The sample shows about 130,000 clones, approximately 95% of them seen only once. The sample originates from a study of cytomegalovirus exposure and HLA in healthy donors. Study observations and caveats: Later, an analysis found that TCR clusters from the first cohort tended to co-occur in the 110 or so validation repertoires. Many donors carried some public TCRs, although rarity characterized most TCR sequences.

The chain carries TRBV4-2 and TRBJ2-2, with TRBD1 identical over 11 bases. Source material: PBMCs. The TCR sequence derives from a man younger than 35 in good health and CMV-seronegative. CDR3 protein: CASQGQGAGELFF. For the CDR3, the DNA is TGTGCCAGCCAGGGACAGGGGGCCGGGGAGCTGTTTTTT.